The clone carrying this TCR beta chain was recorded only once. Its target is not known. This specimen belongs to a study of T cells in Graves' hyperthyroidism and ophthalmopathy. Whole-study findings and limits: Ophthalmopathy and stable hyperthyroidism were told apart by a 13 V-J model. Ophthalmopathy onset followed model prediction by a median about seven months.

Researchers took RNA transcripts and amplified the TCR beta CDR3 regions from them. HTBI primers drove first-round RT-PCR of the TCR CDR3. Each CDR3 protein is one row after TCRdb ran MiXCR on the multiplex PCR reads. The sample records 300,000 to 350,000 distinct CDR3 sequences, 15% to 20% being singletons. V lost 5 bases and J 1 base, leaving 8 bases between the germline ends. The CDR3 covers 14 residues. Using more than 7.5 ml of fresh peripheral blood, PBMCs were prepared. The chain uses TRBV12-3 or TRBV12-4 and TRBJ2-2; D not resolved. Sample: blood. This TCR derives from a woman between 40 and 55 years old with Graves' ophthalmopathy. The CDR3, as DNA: TGTGCCAGCAGTCGCTTGTGGAACACCGGGGAGCTGTTTTTT. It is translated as CASSRLWNTGELFF.